The 13 T cell receptor beta chains in this list originate from one sample, sequenced in a study of control samples from healthy donors and cancer patients. Method: immunoSEQ multiplex PCR; TCRdb's copy keeps in-frame clones and lacks some. The repertoire includes roughly 140,000 clones, roughly 92% of them detected once, and under 2.5% sits in the top ten. The sequenced material came from blood. These receptors all stem from a man aged 45 to 65 in good health.

The chain is built from TRBV12-3 or TRBV12-4 and TRBJ1-3; D unresolved. Between the trimmed V and J ends, which lost 1 base and 13 bases, there was a span of 8 bases. The CDR3 loop spans 11 amino acids. CDR3 coding DNA: TGTGCCAGCAGTTTAGGATCCGGAATATATTTT. Protein: CASSLGSGIYF.

This clone was found once. The chain is built from TRBV5-1 and TRBJ2-1; D might be TRBD2 (5 bases). Trimming cost V 4 bases and J 6 bases, with 17 bases left between them. The CDR3 consists of 15 residues. CDR1 and CDR2 (germline): SGHRS, YFSETQ. The CDR3: CASSKLNSAPNEQFF. CDR3 DNA: TGCGCCAGCAGCAAACTGAATAGCGCCCCCAATGAGCAGTTCTTC.

The chain combines TRBV6-2 or TRBV6-3 with TRBJ1-2; D uncertain. This CDR3 has 13 residues. Germline assignment: CDR1 MNHEY and CDR2 SVGEGT. V was cut by 2 bases and J by 2 bases, with 6 bases left in between. DNA of the CDR3: TGTGCCAGCAGTTACCCGGACAACTATGGCTACACCTTC. This gives the protein CASSYPDNYGYTF.

Only one count was recorded for this clone. The J gene is TRBJ2-3, the V gene TRBV5-1; 8 bases match TRBD1. From germline, CDR1 is SGHRS and CDR2 YFSETQ. J was trimmed by 6 bases and V by 4 bases; bases with no gene match: 7. The CDR3 spans 14 residues. CDR3 bases: TGCGCCAGCAGCCCAGGGGGCGCCCCGGATACGCAGTATTTT. It specifies CASSPGGAPDTQYF.

The chain carries TRBV6-4 and TRBJ1-2; TRBD1 is a possible D gene (5 bases). CDR1 MRHNA and CDR2 SNTAGT come from the germline V gene. The CDR3 spans 15 residues. V was trimmed by 0 bases and J by 0 bases, leaving 8 bases between them. CDR3 amino acids: CASSDSGETNYGYTF. CDR3 sequence (DNA): TGTGCCAGCAGTGACTCGGGGGAGACTAACTATGGCTACACCTTC.

V usage is TRBV2 and J usage is TRBJ1-3; 7 bases are shared with TRBD1. Germline CDR1 SNHLY, CDR2 FYNNEI. V lost 6 bases, J lost 2 bases, and 4 bases stayed unmatched. CDR3 size: 14 residues. The CDR3 nucleotides are TGTGCCAGCAGAGTAGACAGGGCTGGAAACACCATATATTTT. Translated, it gives CASRVDRAGNTIYF. Looking up the rest from reference TRBV2 and TRBJ1-3 gives the full variable domain: EPEVTQTPSHQVTQMGQEVILRCVPISNHLYFYWYRQILGQKVEFLVSFYNNEISEKSEIFDDQFSVERPDGSNFTLKIRSTKLEDSAMYFCASRVDRAGNTIYFGEGSWLTVV.

The rearrangement joins TRBV28 to TRBJ1-2; weak D call: TRBD1 (5 bases). This CDR3 spans 15 amino acids. V was cut by 6 bases and J by 4 bases, with 18 bases left in between. Germline CDR1 MDHEN, CDR2 SYDVKM. CDR3 nucleotide sequence: TGTGCCAGCAGGGTGGGACGGAGCCAATTCTATGGCTACACCTTC. Translated: CASRVGRSQFYGYTF.

DNA of the CDR3: TGTGCCACCAGCAGAGAGTCTCACACTGAAGCTTTCTTT. It codes for CATSRESHTEAFF. The V call is TRBV15, the J call TRBJ1-1, with unresolved D. The CDR3 has 13 residues. Per germline, CDR1 LNHNV and CDR2 YYDKDF (reference sequence). V was clipped by 0 bases and J by 3 bases, with 5 bases between them.

The V gene is TRBV19, the J gene TRBJ1-4, with D tentatively TRBD1 (5 bases). CDR1 and CDR2 from the germline V gene are LNHDA and SQIVND (reference sequence). This CDR3 has 16 amino acids. The germline V and J ends were trimmed by 3 bases and 0 bases, with 11 bases remaining between them. CDR3 protein: CASSIDSAATNEKLFF. DNA of the CDR3: TGTGCCAGTAGTATCGACAGCGCTGCAACTAATGAAAAACTGTTTTTT.

This clone has a single count. This rearrangement joins TRBV2 to TRBJ1-2; the match to TRBD1 covers 8 bases. This CDR3 spans 14 amino acids. Germline CDR1 reads SNHLY; CDR2 reads FYNNEI. V lost 7 bases and J lost 7; bases outside the gene matches: 11. CDR3 in amino acids: CASIPGQGLSGYTF. Here the CDR3 DNA reads TGTGCCAGCATCCCAGGACAGGGATTAAGTGGCTACACCTTC.

This clone was seen more than once but under ten times. J is TRBJ2-3 and V is TRBV4-1; 11 bases line up with TRBD2. The length of the CDR3 is 19 residues. The trim removed 0 bases at V and 2 bases at J, leaving 10 bases unmatched. CDR1 and CDR2 from the germline V gene are MGHRA and YSYEKL. The CDR3 sequence: CASSQDWVAGLAVTDTQYF. CDR3 nucleotides: TGCGCCAGCAGCCAAGATTGGGTGGCGGGACTAGCGGTCACAGATACGCAGTATTTT.

The chain is built from TRBV2 and TRBJ2-1, with TRBD1 matching over 9 bases. The CDR3 sequence is 16 residues long. The germline V gene encodes CDR1 SNHLY and CDR2 FYNNEI. J lost 5 bases, V lost 5 bases, and 10 bases had no gene match. CDR3 in DNA: TGTGCCAGCAGTAATTCTCCAAGGACAGGGGACAATGAGCAGTTCTTC. Its translation: CASSNSPRTGDNEQFF.

This clone is a singleton in its sample. The chain is built from TRBV3-1 (or the pseudogene TRBV3-2) and TRBJ2-7; D unclear. Germline CDR1 LGHDT, CDR2 YNNKEL (reference sequence). The ends were cut back, 0 bases at V and 4 bases at J, with 10 bases in the middle. CDR3 length: 14 amino acids. CDR3 in DNA: TGTGCCAGCAGCCAAGAGCTGAGAAGTTACGAGCAGTACTTC. This encodes CASSQELRSYEQYF.